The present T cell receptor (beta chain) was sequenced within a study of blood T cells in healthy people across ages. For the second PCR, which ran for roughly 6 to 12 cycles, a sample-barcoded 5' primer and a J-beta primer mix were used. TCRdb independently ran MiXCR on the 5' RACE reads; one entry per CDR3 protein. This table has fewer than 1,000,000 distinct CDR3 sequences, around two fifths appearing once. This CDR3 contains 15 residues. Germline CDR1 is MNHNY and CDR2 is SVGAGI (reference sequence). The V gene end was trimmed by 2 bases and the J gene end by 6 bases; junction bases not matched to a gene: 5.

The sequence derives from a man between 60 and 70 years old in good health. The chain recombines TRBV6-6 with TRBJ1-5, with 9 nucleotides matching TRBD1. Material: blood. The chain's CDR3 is CASSYGQGNSQPQHF. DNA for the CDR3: TGTGCCAGCAGTTACGGACAGGGGAACAGTCAGCCCCAGCATTTT.